This T cell receptor beta chain was captured in a study of blood T cell repertoires in COVID-19. The junction had 5 bases not matched to a gene; V was cut back by 2 bases and J by 14 bases. The V gene's germline CDR1 is MNHEY and CDR2 SMNVEV (reference sequence). The CDR3 runs 14 residues. Generated by immunoSEQ multiplex PCR, the TCRdb table keeps only in-frame clones and is missing some. The sample lists about 300,000 clones; 85% to 90% were seen once. This clonotype was obtained from a man under 40 who had recovered from COVID-19. The sample consisted of PBMCs or T cells enriched from blood (not recorded which). V gene TRBV27 combines with J gene TRBJ1-6; 11 nucleotides match TRBD1. CDR3 sequence (DNA): TGTGCCAGCAGTTTAGGGACAGGGGGTCCCACCCTCCACTTT. Translated, it gives CASSLGTGGPTLHF.